This TCR beta chain was identified during a study of cytomegalovirus exposure and HLA in healthy donors. In germline, CDR1 is MDHEN, CDR2 SYDVKM. V shed 5 bases and J 4 bases; nucleotides not matched to a gene: 11. CDR3 length equals 16 residues. Primers: 60 Vbeta forward and 13 Jbeta reverse. The data were produced by immunoSEQ multiplex PCR, yet TCRdb's version contains in-frame clones alone and is incomplete. The data contain under 200,000 clones, 80% of them singletons. This clonotype was obtained from a woman aged 45-65 years in good health and CMV-seropositive. Sequences were obtained from PBMCs. This chain links TRBV28 with TRBJ2-7, with 10 bases lining up with TRBD1. This CDR3 is CASSIPKTGGRYEQYF. Here the CDR3 DNA reads TGTGCCAGCAGTATACCTAAGACAGGGGGCCGGTACGAGCAGTACTTC.